This record concerns one T cell receptor (beta chain) sequence. Germline V gene sequence: CDR1 SGHAT, CDR2 FQNNGV. This CDR3 contains 15 residues. Trimming removed 1 base at V and 0 bases at J, with 6 bases between. TCRdb keeps only in-frame clones here, not all; method: immunoSEQ multiplex PCR. The sample lists around 250,000 clones; roughly nine tenths were seen once. This sample is part of a study of blood T cell repertoires in COVID-19. On the study more broadly: COVID-19 samples, acute and convalescent, were from the United States, Italy and Spain.

The receptor was derived from a man between 60 and 70 years old with acute or convalescent COVID-19. V gene TRBV11-2 combines with J gene TRBJ2-2; no reliable D call. Sequenced sample: peripheral blood. The chain's CDR3 is CASSLVISNTGELFF. As DNA, the CDR3 is TGTGCCAGCAGCTTAGTTATCTCGAACACCGGGGAGCTGTTTTTT.